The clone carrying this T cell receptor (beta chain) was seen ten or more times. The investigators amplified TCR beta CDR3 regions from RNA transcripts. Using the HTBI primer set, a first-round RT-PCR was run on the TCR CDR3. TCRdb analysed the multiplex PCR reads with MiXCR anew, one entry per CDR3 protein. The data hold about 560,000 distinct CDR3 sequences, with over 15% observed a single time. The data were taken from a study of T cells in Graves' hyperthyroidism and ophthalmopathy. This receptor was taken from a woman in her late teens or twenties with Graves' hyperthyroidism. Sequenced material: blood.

CDR3 sequence (DNA): TGCAGTGGGCGGTCCAGAACAGGGACGTCTAATGAAAAACTGTTTTTT. Amino acid sequence: CSGRSRTGTSNEKLFF. The chain employs TRBV20-1 and TRBJ1-4; possible D gene TRBD1, 6 bases. V was pared by 7 bases and J by 3 bases, with 21 bases between. This CDR3 is built from 16 residues. Germline V gene lookup returns CDR1 DFQATT and CDR2 SNEGSKA (reference sequence).